Reported below is one TCR beta chain. The count of this clonotype is one. Its antigen remains undetermined. Nothing much larger sits one base from this clone, and base qualities are not available. Evidence from a single read is weak. This entry comes from a study of CD8+CD57+ T cells in acquired aplastic anemia listed by TCRdb under 2018. Concerning the study at large: On average, sorted CD4+ and CD8+ cells yielded roughly 3.4 ug of extracted DNA, with a range of 0.2 to 27.4 ug. CD8+CD57+ expansion was defined as a frequency above the mean frequency observed in healthy subjects. Here is what the overall study found, with its caveats: CD8+ Simpson's diversity did not differ significantly between patients and healthy controls (P=0.060). Roughly 30 CD8+ CDR3 sequences were found to be shared between patients and controls, but these sequences appeared to be highly expressed in patients and within the immunodominant clones of the patients.

Expansion of CD8+CD57+ cells had been shown by flow cytometry in the patients chosen for sequencing. All patients had severe acquired aplastic anemia diagnosed by International Study of Aplastic Anemia and Agranulocytosis and Camitta criteria. At the time blood was sampled, none of the patients had received any therapy. The study deep-sequenced TCR repertoires of sorted CD4+ and CD8+ blood T cells from severe aplastic anemia patients and healthy subjects. Patients were enrolled under clinicaltrials.gov protocols 00001620, 01623167, 00001397, 00071045, 00081523 and 00961064 in the USA. Ficoll-Paque density gradient centrifugation was used to isolate peripheral blood mononuclear cells. Before DNA extraction, CD4+ and CD8+ T cells were sorted by FACS or by magnetic beads. Genomic DNA served as template for TCR beta VDJ combination and CDR3 sequence profiling. An Illumina HiSeq 2000 was used for TCR repertoire sequencing. In the authors' own workflow: Repertoires were assessed using TRBV/TRBJ rearrangement plots, CDR3 size and DJ length profiles, and Simpson's diversity index. The immunodominant clone was defined as the most abundant DNA sequence in deep sequencing data. CDR3 amino acid sequences were checked for sharing across subjects and were also compared against the VDJdb database and published repertoires. TCRdb's own reprocessing of the public reads used fastp at Q25 and MiXCR and kept productive beta chains. Merged by CDR3 protein, the rows form single entries marked with the most common genes and DNA. In this record, the V and J calls reflect TCRdb's handling and not the investigators' own analysis. The sample data list some 170,000 distinct CDR3 sequences, and around 50% of these were observed just once. The ten largest clones add up to roughly 1.1% of the sample.

The germline V end is reduced by 3 bases and the J end by 6 bases; junction bases left unmatched: 3. CDR1 LNHDA and CDR2 SQIVND are derived from the germline V gene (reference sequence). CDR3 length: 14 amino acids, cysteine to phenylalanine. CDR3 DNA only is kept here, 42 bases in frame from base 1. The source is a human donor with aplastic anemia. Sequencing input: sorted CD4+, CD8+, or CD8+CD57+ T cells (not recorded which) from PBMCs. The V and J genes are TRBV19 and TRBJ1-2, with 11 junctional bases fitting TRBD1. For the CDR3, the sequence is CASSMSGQGDGYTF. The DNA sequence is TGTGCCAGTAGTATGTCGGGACAGGGGGATGGCTACACCTTC.